This T cell receptor (beta chain) derives from a study of regulatory T cells in long-lasting Graves disease. Study results and limitations: Comparison showed that persistent patients shared more public clonotypes (under 3,000) than new patients (nearly 1,000).

Investigators prepared the TCR beta libraries by applying iRepertoire HTBI primers and Arm-PCR of CDR3 regions. In TCRdb, the multiplex PCR reads were re-called with MiXCR into one record per CDR3 protein. The sample has hundreds of thousands of distinct CDR3 sequences, 20% to 25% seen once. In its sample, this clonotype was seen many times. Antigen specificity is unknown. Looked up from germline, CDR1 is SGHRS and CDR2 is YFSETQ. Trimming shortened V by 0 bases and J by 4 bases, and 10 bases separated the two germline ends. The CDR3 contains 15 residues. Time point: persistent/refractory GD, antithyroid drugs over 5 years with positive TRAb. There was RNA extracted from PBMCs, and the TCR library was made from it.

The J gene is TRBJ1-4, the V gene TRBV5-1; tentative D call: TRBD1 (5 bases). This receptor was obtained from a female donor with Graves disease. The sequences come from peripheral blood mononuclear cells (PBMCs), collected when the disease was refractory, from a patient treated with antithyroid drugs. CDR3 sequence reads: CASSLGQGDNEKLFF. The CDR3 nucleotides are TGCGCCAGCAGCTTGGGTCAGGGAGATAATGAAAAACTGTTTTTT.